This TCR beta chain comes out of a study of shared clonotypes between healthy human individuals. The assay was immunoSEQ multiplex PCR, and TCRdb's table has in-frame clones only and misses some. The repertoire holds about 490,000 clones, with 60% to 85% as singletons. With 0 bases removed from V and 9 bases from J, the gap between germline ends came to 16 bases. This CDR3 is built from 15 residues. Per germline, CDR1 SGHRS and CDR2 YFSETQ. The sample holds one count of this clone. The clonotype originates from a woman between 35 and 50 years old in good health. Some clones in this sample may be carry-over from other donors' samples. The J gene is TRBJ2-1, the V gene TRBV5-1, with TRBD2 as a possible D gene (6 bases). Sequences were obtained from PBMCs. The DNA of the CDR3 is TGCGCCAGCAGCTTGGCGGGGTTAGGAGGGATTGAGCAGTTCTTC. Residues: CASSLAGLGGIEQFF.